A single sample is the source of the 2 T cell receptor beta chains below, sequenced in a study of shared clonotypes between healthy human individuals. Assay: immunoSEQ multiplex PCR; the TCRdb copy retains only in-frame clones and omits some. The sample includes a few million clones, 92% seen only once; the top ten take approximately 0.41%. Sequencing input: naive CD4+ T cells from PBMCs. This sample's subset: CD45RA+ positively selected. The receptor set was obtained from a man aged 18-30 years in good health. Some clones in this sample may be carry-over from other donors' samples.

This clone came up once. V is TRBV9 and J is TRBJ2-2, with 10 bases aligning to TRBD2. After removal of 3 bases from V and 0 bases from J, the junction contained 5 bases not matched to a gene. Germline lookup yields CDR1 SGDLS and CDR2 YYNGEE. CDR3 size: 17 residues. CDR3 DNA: TGTGCCAGCAGCGGCGGAACTAGCGGGGCGAACACCGGGGAGCTGTTTTTT. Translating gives CASSGGTSGANTGELFF.

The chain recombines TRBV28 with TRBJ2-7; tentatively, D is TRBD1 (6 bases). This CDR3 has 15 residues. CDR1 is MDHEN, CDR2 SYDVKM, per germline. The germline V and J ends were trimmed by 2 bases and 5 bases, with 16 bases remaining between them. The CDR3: CASSLSGTGRHEQYF. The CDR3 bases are TGTGCCAGCAGTTTAAGTGGCACAGGGCGCCACGAGCAGTACTTC.